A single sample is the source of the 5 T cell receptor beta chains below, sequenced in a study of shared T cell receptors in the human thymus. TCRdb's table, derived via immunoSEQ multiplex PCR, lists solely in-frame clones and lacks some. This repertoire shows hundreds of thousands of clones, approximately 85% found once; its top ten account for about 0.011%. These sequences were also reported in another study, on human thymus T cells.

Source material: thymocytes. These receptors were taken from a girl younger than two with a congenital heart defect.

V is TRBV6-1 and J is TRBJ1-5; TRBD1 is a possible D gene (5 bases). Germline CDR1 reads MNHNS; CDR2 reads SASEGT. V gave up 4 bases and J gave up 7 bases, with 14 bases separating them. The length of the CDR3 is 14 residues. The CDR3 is CASSGQGGRQPQHF. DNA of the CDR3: TGTGCCAGCAGTGGGCAGGGAGGACGCCAGCCCCAGCATTTT.

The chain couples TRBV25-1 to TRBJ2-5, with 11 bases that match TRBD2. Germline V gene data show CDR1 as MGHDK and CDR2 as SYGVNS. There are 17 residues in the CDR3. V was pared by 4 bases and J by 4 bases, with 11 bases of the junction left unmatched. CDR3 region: CASSGNSGGVCPETQYF. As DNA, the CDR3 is TGTGCCAGCAGTGGAAATAGCGGGGGGGTTTGTCCAGAGACCCAGTACTTC.

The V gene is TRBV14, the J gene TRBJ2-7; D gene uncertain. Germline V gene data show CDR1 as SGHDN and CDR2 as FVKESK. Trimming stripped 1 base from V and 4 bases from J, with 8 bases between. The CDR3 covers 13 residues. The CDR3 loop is CASSQVRLYEQYF. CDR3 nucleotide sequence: TGTGCCAGCAGCCAAGTCAGACTTTACGAGCAGTACTTC.

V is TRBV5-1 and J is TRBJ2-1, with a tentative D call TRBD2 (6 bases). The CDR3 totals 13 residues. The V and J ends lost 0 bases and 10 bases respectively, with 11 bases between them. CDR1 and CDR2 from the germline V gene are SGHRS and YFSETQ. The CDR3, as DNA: TGCGCCAGCAGCTTGGCCGGACTACAGGAGCAGTTCTTC. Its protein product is CASSLAGLQEQFF.

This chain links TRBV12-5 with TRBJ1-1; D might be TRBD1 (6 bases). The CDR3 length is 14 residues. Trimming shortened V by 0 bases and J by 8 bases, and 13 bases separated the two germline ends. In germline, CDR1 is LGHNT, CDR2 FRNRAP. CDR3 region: CASGLVHPGTEAFF. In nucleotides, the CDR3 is TGTGCTAGTGGTTTGGTCCACCCCGGGACAGAAGCTTTCTTT.